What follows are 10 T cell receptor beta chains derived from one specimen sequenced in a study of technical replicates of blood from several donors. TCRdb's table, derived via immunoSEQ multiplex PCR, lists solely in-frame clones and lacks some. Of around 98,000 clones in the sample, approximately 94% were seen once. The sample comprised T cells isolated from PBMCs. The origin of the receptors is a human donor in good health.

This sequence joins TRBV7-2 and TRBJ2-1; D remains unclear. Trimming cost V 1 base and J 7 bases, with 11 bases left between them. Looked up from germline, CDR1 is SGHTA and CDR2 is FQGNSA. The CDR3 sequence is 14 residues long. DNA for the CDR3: TGTGCCAGCAGCTTAGACCGTTTCAGGAATGAGCAGTTCTTC. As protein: CASSLDRFRNEQFF.

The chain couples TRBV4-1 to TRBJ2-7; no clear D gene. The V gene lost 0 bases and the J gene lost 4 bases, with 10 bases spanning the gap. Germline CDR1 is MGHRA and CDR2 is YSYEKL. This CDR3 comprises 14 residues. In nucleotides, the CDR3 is TGCGCCAGCAGCCAAGACTCATTCAGGTACGAGCAGTACTTC. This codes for CASSQDSFRYEQYF.

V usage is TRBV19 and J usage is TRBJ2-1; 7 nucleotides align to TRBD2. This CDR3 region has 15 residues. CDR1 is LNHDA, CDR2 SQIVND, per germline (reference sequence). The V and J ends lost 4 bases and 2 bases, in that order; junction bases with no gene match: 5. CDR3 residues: CASSREAGPYNEQFF. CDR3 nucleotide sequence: TGTGCCAGTAGTAGAGAAGCGGGACCCTACAATGAGCAGTTCTTC.

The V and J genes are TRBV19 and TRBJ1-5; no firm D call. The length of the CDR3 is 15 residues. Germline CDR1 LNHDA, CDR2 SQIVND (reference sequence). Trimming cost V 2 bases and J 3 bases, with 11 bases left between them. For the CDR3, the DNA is TGTGCCAGTAGTATAACGGGGTTAAACAATCAGCCCCAGCATTTT. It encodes CASSITGLNNQPQHF.

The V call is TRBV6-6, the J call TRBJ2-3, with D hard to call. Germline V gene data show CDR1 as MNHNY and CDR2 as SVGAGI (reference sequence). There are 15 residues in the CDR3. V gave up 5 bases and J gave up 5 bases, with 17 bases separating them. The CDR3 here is CASSPNRLGIDTQYF. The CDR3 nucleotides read TGTGCCAGCAGTCCCAACCGATTGGGCATAGATACGCAGTATTTT.

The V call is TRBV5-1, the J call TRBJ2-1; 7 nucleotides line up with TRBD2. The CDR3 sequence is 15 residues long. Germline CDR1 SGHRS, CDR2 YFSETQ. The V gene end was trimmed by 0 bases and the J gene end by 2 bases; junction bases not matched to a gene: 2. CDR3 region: CASSLDSGAYNEQFF. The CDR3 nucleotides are TGCGCCAGCAGCTTGGACAGCGGGGCCTACAATGAGCAGTTCTTC.

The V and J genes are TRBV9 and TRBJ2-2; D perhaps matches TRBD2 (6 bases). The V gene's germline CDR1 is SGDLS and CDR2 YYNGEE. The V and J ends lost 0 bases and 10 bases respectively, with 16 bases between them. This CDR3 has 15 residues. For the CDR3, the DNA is TGTGCCAGCAGCGTAGTTGACGGAGGGTTTGAGGAGCTGTTTTTT. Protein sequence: CASSVVDGGFEELFF.

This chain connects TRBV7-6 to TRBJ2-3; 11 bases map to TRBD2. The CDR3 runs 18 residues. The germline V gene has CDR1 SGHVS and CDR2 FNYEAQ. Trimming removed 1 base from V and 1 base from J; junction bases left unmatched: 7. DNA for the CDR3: TGTGCCAGCAGCTTAGGATTAGCGGGAGGGCCGCGCACAGATACGCAGTATTTT. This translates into CASSLGLAGGPRTDTQYF.

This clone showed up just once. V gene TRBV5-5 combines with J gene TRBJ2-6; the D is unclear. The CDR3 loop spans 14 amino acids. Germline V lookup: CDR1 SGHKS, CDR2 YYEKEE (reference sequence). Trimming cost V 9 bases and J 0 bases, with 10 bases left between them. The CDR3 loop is CATQDSSGANVLTF. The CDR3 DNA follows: TGTGCCACCCAAGACTCCTCTGGGGCCAACGTCCTGACTTTC.

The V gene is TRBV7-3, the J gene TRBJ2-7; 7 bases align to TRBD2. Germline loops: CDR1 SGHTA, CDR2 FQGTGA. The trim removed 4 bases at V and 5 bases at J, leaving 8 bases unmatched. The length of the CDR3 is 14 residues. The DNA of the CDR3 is TGTGCCAGCAGCTCCCCGACCGGGACTAACGAGCAGTACTTC. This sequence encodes CASSSPTGTNEQYF.